This T cell receptor beta chain was profiled in a study of human T cells and chemical hapten exposure. Time point meaning: pre-sensitization, week 0. The sample's treatment: therapeutic diphenylcyclopropenone sensitization with weekly scalp DPC. Phlebotomy was performed prior to application of every patch test. Using its own MiXCR run on the RACE reads, TCRdb lists one record per CDR3 protein. Of 80,000 to 100,000 distinct CDR3 sequences listed, roughly a tenth are singletons. There are many counts of this clonotype. What it recognizes is unknown. Study observations and caveats: With regard to DPC sensitization, TCRs above 1 in 1000 frequency did not change. The count of PT1 expanded TCRs correlated positively with patch test score.

The clonotype originates from a woman aged 60-75 years with alopecia areata. Some clones in this sample may be carry-over from other donors' samples. The sequences come from whole blood, collected in connection with sensitization to the hapten diphenylcyclopropenone (DPC).

This CDR3 is CASSQGSARRRGEQYF. The DNA of the CDR3 is TGTGCCAGCAGCCAAGGTAGCGCCAGGCGGCGAGGGGAGCAGTACTTC. The rearrangement links TRBV3-1 to TRBJ2-7, with a weak D call TRBD2 (5 bases). CDR3 size: 16 residues. Per germline, CDR1 LGHDT and CDR2 YNNKEL (reference sequence). V lost 1 base, J lost 7 bases, and 20 bases lay in between.